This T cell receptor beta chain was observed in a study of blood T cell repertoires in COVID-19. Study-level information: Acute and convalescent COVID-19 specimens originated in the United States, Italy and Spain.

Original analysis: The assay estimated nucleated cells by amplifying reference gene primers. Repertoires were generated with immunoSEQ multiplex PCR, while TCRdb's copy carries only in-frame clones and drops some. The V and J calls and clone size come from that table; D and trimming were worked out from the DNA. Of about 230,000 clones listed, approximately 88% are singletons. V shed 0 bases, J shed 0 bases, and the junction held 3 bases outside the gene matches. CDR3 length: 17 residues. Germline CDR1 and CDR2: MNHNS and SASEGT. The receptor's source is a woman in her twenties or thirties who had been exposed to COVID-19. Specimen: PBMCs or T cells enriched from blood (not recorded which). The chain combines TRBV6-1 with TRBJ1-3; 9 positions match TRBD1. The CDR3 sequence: CASSEAGQGLSGNTIYF. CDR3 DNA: TGTGCCAGCAGTGAAGCGGGACAGGGCCTCTCTGGAAACACCATATATTTT.